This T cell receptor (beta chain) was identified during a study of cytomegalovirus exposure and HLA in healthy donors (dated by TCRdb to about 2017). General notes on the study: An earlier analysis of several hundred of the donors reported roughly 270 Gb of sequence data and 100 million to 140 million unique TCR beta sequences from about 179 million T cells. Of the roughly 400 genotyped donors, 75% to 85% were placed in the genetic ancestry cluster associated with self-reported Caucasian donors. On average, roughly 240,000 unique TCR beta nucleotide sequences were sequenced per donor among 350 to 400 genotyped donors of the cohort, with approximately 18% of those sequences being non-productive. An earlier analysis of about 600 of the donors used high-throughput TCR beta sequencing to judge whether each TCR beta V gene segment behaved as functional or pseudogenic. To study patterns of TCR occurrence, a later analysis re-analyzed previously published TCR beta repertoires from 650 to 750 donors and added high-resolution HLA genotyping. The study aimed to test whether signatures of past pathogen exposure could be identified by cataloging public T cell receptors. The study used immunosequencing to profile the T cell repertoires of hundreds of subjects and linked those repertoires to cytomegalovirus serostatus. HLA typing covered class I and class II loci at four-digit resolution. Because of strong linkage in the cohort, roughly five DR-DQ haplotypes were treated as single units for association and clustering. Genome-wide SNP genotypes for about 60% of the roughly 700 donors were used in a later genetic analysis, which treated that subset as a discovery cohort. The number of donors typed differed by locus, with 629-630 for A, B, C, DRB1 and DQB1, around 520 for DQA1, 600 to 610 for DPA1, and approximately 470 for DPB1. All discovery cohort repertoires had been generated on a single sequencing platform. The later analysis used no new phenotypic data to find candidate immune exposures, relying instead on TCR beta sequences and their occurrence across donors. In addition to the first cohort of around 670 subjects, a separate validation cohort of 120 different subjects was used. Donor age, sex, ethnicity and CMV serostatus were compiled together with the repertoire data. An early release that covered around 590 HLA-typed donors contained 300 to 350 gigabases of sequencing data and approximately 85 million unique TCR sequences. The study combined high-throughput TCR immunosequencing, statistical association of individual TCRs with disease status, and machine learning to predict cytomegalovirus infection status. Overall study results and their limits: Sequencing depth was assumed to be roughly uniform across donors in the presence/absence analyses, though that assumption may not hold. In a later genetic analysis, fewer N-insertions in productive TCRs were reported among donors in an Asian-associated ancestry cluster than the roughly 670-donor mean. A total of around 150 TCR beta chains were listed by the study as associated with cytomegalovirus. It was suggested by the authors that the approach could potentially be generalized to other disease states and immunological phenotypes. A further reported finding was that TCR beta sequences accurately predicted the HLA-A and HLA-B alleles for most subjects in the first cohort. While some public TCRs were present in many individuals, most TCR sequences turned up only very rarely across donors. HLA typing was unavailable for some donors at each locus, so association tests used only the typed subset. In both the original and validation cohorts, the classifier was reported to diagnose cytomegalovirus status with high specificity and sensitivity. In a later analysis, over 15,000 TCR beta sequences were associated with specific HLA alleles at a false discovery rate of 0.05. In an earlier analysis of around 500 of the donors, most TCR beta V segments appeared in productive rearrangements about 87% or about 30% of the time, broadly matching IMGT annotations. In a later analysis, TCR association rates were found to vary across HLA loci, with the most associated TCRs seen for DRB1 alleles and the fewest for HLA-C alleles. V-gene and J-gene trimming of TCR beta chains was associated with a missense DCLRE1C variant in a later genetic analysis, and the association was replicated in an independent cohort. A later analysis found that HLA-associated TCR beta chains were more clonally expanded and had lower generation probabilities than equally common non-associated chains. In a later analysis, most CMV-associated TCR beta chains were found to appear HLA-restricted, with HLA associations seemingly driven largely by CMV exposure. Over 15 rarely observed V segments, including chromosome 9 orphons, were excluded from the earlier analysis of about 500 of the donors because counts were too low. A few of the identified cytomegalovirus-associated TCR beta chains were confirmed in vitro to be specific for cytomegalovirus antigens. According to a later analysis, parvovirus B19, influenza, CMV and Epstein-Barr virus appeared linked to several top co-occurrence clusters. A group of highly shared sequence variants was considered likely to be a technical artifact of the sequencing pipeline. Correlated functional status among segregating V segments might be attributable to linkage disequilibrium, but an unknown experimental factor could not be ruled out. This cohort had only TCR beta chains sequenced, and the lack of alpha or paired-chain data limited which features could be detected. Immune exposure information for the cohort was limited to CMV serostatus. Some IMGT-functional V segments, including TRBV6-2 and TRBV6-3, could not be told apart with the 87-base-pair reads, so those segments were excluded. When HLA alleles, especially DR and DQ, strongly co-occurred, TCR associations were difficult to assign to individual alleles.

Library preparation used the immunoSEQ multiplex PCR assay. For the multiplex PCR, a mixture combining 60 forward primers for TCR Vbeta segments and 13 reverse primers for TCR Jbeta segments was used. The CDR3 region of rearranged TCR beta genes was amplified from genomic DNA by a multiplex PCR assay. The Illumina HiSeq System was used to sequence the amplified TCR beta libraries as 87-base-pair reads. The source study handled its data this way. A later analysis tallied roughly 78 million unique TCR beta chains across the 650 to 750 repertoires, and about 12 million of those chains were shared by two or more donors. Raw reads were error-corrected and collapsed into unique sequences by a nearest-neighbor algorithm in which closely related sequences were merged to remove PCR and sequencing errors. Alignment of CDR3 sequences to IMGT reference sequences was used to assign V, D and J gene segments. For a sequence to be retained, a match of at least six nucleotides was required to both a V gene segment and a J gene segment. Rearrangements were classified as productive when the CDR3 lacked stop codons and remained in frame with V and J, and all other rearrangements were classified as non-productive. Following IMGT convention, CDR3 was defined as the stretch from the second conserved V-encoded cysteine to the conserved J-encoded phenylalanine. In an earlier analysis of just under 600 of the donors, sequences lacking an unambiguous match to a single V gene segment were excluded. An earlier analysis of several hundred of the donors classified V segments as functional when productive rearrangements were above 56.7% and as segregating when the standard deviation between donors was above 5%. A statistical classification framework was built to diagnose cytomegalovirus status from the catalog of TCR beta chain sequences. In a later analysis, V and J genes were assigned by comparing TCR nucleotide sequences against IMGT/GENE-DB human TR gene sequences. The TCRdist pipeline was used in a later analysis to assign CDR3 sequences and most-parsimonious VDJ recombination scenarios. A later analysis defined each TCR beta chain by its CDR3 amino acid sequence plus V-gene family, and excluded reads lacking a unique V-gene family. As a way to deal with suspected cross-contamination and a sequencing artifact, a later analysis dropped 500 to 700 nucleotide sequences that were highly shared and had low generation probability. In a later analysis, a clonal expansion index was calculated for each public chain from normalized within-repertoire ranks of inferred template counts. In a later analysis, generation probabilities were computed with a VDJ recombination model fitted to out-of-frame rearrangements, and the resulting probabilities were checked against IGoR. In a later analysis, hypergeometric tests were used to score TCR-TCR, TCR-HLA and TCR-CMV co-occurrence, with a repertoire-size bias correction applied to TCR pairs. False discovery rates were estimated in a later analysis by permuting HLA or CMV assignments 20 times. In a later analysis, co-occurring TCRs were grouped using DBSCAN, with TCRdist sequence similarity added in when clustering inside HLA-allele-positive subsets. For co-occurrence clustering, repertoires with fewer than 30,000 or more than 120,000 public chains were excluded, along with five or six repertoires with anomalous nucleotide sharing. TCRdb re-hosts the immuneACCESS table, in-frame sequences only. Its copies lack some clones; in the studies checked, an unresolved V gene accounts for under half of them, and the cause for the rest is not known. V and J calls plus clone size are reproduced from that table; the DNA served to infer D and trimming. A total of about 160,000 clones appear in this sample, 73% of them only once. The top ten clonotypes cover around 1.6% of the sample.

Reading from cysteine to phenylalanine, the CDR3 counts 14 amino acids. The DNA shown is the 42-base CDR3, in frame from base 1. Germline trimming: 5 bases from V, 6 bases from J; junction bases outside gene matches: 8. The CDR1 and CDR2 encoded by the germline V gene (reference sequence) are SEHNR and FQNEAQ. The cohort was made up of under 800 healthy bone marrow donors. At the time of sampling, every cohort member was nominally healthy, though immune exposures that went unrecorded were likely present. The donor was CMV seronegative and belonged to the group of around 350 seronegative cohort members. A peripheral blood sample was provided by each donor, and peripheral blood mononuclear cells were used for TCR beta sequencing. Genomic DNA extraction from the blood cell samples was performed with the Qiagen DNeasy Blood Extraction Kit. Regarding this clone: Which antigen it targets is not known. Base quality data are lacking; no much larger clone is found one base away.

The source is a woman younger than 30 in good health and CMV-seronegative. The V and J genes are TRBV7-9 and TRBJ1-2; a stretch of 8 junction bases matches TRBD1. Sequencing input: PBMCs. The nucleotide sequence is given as TGTGCCAGCAGCCTAGACAGGGGTGGAAATGGCTACACCTTC. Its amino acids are CASSLDRGGNGYTF.